The 22 T cell receptor beta chains listed next were all sequenced from one sample in a study of type 1 and type 2 diabetes patients. PCR was run on genomic DNA. The TCR beta CDR3 region was amplified using 30 forward and 13 reverse primers. TCRdb analysed the multiplex PCR reads with MiXCR anew, one entry per CDR3 protein. Of around 300,000 distinct CDR3 sequences detected, 47% appear once; the ten largest clones hold 12% to 15%. Sequences were obtained from peripheral blood mononuclear cells (PBMCs). These receptors all come from a man younger than 35 with type 2 diabetes.

This sequence joins TRBV2 and TRBJ1-2, with D tentatively TRBD1 (5 bases). The V and J ends lost 6 bases and 8 bases respectively, with 13 bases between them. The length of the CDR3 is 12 residues. Looked up from germline, CDR1 is SNHLY and CDR2 is FYNNEI. The CDR3 region is CASSRGRDGYTF. In nucleotides, the CDR3 is TGTGCCAGCAGCCGCGGACGGGACGGCTACACCTTC. The whole variable domain, filled in from reference TRBV2 and TRBJ1-2, reads EPEVTQTPSHQVTQMGQEVILRCVPISNHLYFYWYRQILGQKVEFLVSFYNNEISEKSEIFDDQFSVERPDGSNFTLKIRSTKLEDSAMYFCASSRGRDGYTFGSGTRLTVV.

Written as DNA, the CDR3 is TGTGCCAGTAGGAGGGACCGAAAGGTTTCGGCTTTCTTT. This encodes CASRRDRKVSAFF. V and J are TRBV19 and TRBJ1-1, with D possibly being TRBD1 (5 bases). This CDR3 spans 13 amino acids. V lost 6 bases and J 11 bases, leaving 19 bases between the germline ends. Germline V lookup: CDR1 LNHDA, CDR2 SQIVND (reference sequence).

The chain is built from TRBV20-1 and TRBJ2-1; D not resolved. The germline gives CDR1 DFQATT, CDR2 SNEGSKA (reference sequence). This CDR3 is built from 12 residues. Trimming pared 2 bases from V and 0 bases from J, leaving 2 bases between. The CDR3 loop reads CSARISYNEQFF. CDR3 DNA: TGCAGTGCTAGAATCTCCTACAATGAGCAGTTCTTC.

A remark on this clonotype: Its ends do not fully match the called genes, so a read error is possible. The chain carries TRBV7-3 and TRBJ1-4, with D tentatively TRBD1 (5 bases). The CDR3 has 15 residues. CDR1 is SGHTA and CDR2 is FQGTGA in the germline V gene. DNA for the CDR3: TGCGCCAGCAGCTTGCAGGCCAGGGAGAATGAAAAACTGTTTTTT. Amino acid sequence: CASSLQARENEKLFF.

This clonotype came up a few times. The chain carries TRBV12-3 or TRBV12-4 and TRBJ2-1, with D unclear. V lost 3 bases and J 2 bases, leaving 8 bases between the germline ends. CDR3 size: 14 residues. CDR3 sequence: CASSFGGTYNEQFF. CDR3 nucleotides: TGTGCCAGCAGTTTTGGCGGTACCTACAATGAGCAGTTCTTC.

The chain recombines TRBV6-1 with TRBJ2-7; no definite D call. Germline V lookup: CDR1 MNHNS, CDR2 SASEGT. V lost 6 bases and J lost 2, with 11 bases in between. CDR3 size: 13 residues. Here the CDR3 DNA reads TGTGCCAGCAGCGTAACAGCAACCTACGAGCAGTACTTC. This encodes CASSVTATYEQYF.

The chain combines TRBV27 with TRBJ2-7; possible D gene TRBD2, 6 bases. The germline CDR1 and CDR2 sequences are MNHEY and SMNVEV (reference sequence). V lost 4 bases and J 5 bases, leaving 24 bases between the germline ends. The CDR3 is 17 amino acids. CDR3 in amino acids: CASSSRSKTRPFDEQYF. CDR3 coding DNA: TGTGCCAGCAGTTCCAGATCGAAGACTAGACCGTTCGACGAGCAGTACTTC.

This chain uses TRBV9 with TRBJ2-1; 7 bases fit TRBD2. Germline V CDR1 and CDR2: SGDLS, YYNGEE. This CDR3 region has 15 residues. V trimming: 0 bases; J trimming: 3 bases; junction bases outside the gene matches: 3. This CDR3 reads CASSVGSSGYNEQFF. Here the CDR3 DNA reads TGTGCCAGCAGCGTAGGTTCTAGCGGCTACAATGAGCAGTTCTTC.

This chain links TRBV10-1 with TRBJ2-7; no clear D. The CDR3 totals 14 residues. The germline gives CDR1 WNHNN, CDR2 SYGVQD (reference sequence). The V end was cut by 0 bases, the J end by 5 bases, with 11 bases between. The CDR3 region is CASSESATSDEQYF. CDR3 bases: TGCGCCAGCAGTGAGTCCGCTACCTCGGACGAGCAGTACTTC.

This clonotype was detected a few times. This chain joins TRBV28 and TRBJ2-5; D call uncertain. This CDR3 contains 13 residues. Germline V CDR1 and CDR2: MDHEN, SYDVKM. V lost 3 bases, J lost 1 base, and 6 bases lay in between. This chain's CDR3 is CASSFIVQETQYF. Written as DNA, the CDR3 is TGTGCCAGCAGTTTTATAGTCCAAGAGACCCAGTACTTC. The full variable domain, completed using reference TRBV28 and TRBJ2-5, is DVKVTQSSRYLVKRTGEKVFLECVQDMDHENMFWYRQDPGLGLRLIYFSYDVKMKEKGDIPEGYSVSREKKERFSLILESASTNQTSMYLCASSFIVQETQYFGPGTRLLVL.

This clonotype was counted a single time. The chain couples TRBV5-1 to TRBJ2-7; D is unclear. The germline gives CDR1 SGHRS, CDR2 YFSETQ. CDR3 length: 12 residues. V dropped 0 bases and J dropped 5 bases, with 6 bases sitting between them. The CDR3 coding sequence is TGCGCCAGCAGCTTGGGGCAACACGAGCAGTACTTC. Translated: CASSLGQHEQYF.

The rearrangement uses TRBV15 and TRBJ1-4; no clear D gene. The CDR3 totals 14 residues. V lost 1 base to trimming and J lost 7 bases, with 10 bases between them. Germline values: CDR1 LNHNV, CDR2 YYDKDF (reference sequence). In nucleotides, the CDR3 is TGTGCCACCAGCAGAGGTCTCGTCCGTGAAAAACTGTTTTTT. Residues: CATSRGLVREKLFF. Combining the CDR3 with reference TRBV15 and TRBJ1-4 gives the whole variable domain DAMVIQNPRYQVTQFGKPVTLSCSQTLNHNVMYWYQQKSSQAPKLLFHYYDKDFNNEADTPDNFQSRRPNTSFCFLDIRSPGLGDTAMYLCATSRGLVREKLFFGSGTQLSVL.

This clonotype has a handful of counts. The chain couples TRBV10-3 to TRBJ1-2; TRBD1 matches 7 bases. Germline loops: CDR1 ENHRY, CDR2 SYGVKD. This CDR3 is 16 amino acids long. V shed 0 bases and J 8 bases; nucleotides not matched to a gene: 12. CDR3 loop: CAISESSPGTERGYTF. The CDR3 DNA reads as TGTGCCATCAGTGAGTCGTCCCCAGGGACAGAGAGAGGCTACACCTTC.

This clonotype was seen more than once but under ten times. The chain carries TRBV2 and TRBJ2-7, with D maybe TRBD1 (5 bases). This CDR3 comprises 14 residues. The ends were cut back, 11 bases at V and 2 bases at J, with 19 bases in the middle. Germline loops: CDR1 SNHLY, CDR2 FYNNEI. The CDR3, as DNA: TGTGCCGGAGTGGATGGCAGGGTCGCCTACGAGCAGTACTTC. The encoded protein is CAGVDGRVAYEQYF. The complete variable domain, with remaining parts taken from reference TRBV2 and TRBJ2-7, reads EPEVTQTPSHQVTQMGQEVILRCVPISNHLYFYWYRQILGQKVEFLVSFYNNEISEKSEIFDDQFSVERPDGSNFTLKIRSTKLEDSAMYFCAGVDGRVAYEQYFGPGTRLTVT.

The rearrangement joins TRBV11-2 to TRBJ2-3; 7 nucleotides agree with TRBD2. This CDR3 has 14 amino acids. Germline-derived CDR1 and CDR2 are SGHAT and FQNNGV. The V gene end was trimmed by 6 bases and the J gene end by 5 bases; junction bases not matched to a gene: 8. CDR3 sequence (DNA): TGTGCCAGCAGGTTCCTACGGGGGGAAGATACGCAGTATTTT. It encodes CASRFLRGEDTQYF.

The chain joins TRBV15 to TRBJ1-1, with D tentatively TRBD1 (6 bases). The CDR3 length is 15 residues. The germline V gene has CDR1 LNHNV and CDR2 YYDKDF (reference sequence). V was shortened by 3 bases and J by 1 base, with 12 bases between the two germline ends. The DNA for the CDR3 is TGTGCCACCAGCAGCTTAGCGGGACAGAACACTGAAGCTTTCTTT. Translated, it gives CATSSLAGQNTEAFF.

The chain combines TRBV30 with TRBJ2-5; D might be TRBD1 (6 bases). V gave up 8 bases and J gave up 2 bases, with 24 bases separating them. Germline CDR1 and CDR2: GTSNPN and SVGIG (reference sequence). The CDR3 runs to 16 residues. CDR3 in amino acids: CATSDWGQTNQETQYF. CDR3 in DNA: TGTGCCACCAGTGACTGGGGACAAACCAATCAAGAGACCCAGTACTTC.

V usage is TRBV10-1 and J usage is TRBJ2-4; D is unclear. Germline-derived CDR1 and CDR2 are WNHNN and SYGVQD (reference sequence). Trimming removed 5 bases from V and 8 bases from J, with 13 bases in between. The CDR3 sequence is 13 residues long. The chain's CDR3 is CASSSQAEHIQYF. Here the CDR3 DNA reads TGCGCCAGCAGTAGTCAGGCGGAGCACATTCAGTACTTC.

The CDR3 loop is CASSPSPGGASDTQYF. The CDR3 nucleotides are TGTGCCAGCAGCCCCTCCCCGGGAGGGGCGTCAGATACGCAGTATTTT. The gene calls are TRBV7-6 and TRBJ2-3, with TRBD2 matching 8 bases. Unmatched junction bases numbered 11, after V lost 5 bases and J lost 4 bases. Germline V gene sequence: CDR1 SGHVS, CDR2 FNYEAQ. This CDR3 contains 16 residues.

The chain links TRBV7-6 to TRBJ2-5, with D perhaps TRBD1 or TRBD2 (5 bases each). Trimming cost V 5 bases and J 6 bases, with 10 bases left between them. The CDR3 has 12 residues. Germline values: CDR1 SGHVS, CDR2 FNYEAQ. The CDR3 sequence: CASSGTGKTQYF. CDR3 DNA sequence: TGTGCCAGCAGCGGGACGGGAAAGACCCAGTACTTC.

This clonotype showed up many times. The V and J genes are TRBV7-8 and TRBJ2-7; a possible D gene is TRBD1 (5 bases). This CDR3 spans 15 amino acids. Germline CDR1 is SGHVS and CDR2 is FQNEAQ. Trimming removed 1 base at V and 3 bases at J, with 13 bases between. The CDR3 sequence: CASSLEGQGDYEQYF. In DNA form, the CDR3 reads TGTGCCAGCAGCTTAGAAGGCCAGGGTGACTACGAGCAGTACTTC. Together with reference TRBV7-8 and TRBJ2-7, the CDR3 gives the full variable domain: GAGVSQSPRYKVAKRGQDVALRCDPISGHVSLFWYQQALGQGPEFLTYFQNEAQLDKSGLPSDRFFAERPEGSVSTLKIQRTQQEDSAVYLCASSLEGQGDYEQYFGPGTRLTVT.

The V and J genes are TRBV7-9 and TRBJ1-1, with D possibly TRBD1 on 5 matching bases. Germline CDR1 reads SEHNR; CDR2 reads FQNEAQ (reference sequence). With 9 bases removed from V and 2 bases from J, the gap between germline ends came to 13 bases. The CDR3 has 13 residues. The CDR3 sequence is CASSRQFNTEAFF. The CDR3 coding sequence is TGTGCCAGTAGTCGACAGTTCAACACTGAAGCTTTCTTT. Drawing the rest from reference TRBV7-9 and TRBJ1-1, the complete variable domain is DTGVSQNPRHKITKRGQNVTFRCDPISEHNRLYWYRQTLGQGPEFLTYFQNEAQLEKSRLLSDRFSAERPKGSFSTLEIQRTEQGDSAMYLCASSRQFNTEAFFGQGTRLTVV.